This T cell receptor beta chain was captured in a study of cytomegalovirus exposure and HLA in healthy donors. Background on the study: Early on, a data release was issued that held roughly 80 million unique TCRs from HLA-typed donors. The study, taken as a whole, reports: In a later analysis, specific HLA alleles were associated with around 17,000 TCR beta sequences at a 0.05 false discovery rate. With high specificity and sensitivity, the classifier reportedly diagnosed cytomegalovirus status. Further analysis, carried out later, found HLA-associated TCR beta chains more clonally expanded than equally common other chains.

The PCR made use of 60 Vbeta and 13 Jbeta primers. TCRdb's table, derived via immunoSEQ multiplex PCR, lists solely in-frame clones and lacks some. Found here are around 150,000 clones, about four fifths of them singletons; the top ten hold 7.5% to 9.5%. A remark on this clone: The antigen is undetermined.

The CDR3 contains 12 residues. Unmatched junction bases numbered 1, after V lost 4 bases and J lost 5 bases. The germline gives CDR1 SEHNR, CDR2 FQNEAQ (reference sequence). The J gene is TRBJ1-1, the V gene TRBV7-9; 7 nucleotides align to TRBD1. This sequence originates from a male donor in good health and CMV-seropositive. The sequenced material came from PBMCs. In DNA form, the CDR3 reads TGTGCCAGCAGCTCGACAGGGACTGAAGCTTTCTTT. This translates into CASSSTGTEAFF. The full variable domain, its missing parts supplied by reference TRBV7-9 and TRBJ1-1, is DTGVSQNPRHKITKRGQNVTFRCDPISEHNRLYWYRQTLGQGPEFLTYFQNEAQLEKSRLLSDRFSAERPKGSFSTLEIQRTEQGDSAMYLCASSSTGTEAFFGQGTRLTVV.